This is a list of T cell receptor beta chains from one sample in a study of blood T cell repertoires in COVID-19. Repertoires were generated with immunoSEQ multiplex PCR, while TCRdb's copy carries only in-frame clones and drops some. Found here are 250,000 to 300,000 clones, roughly 87% of them singletons; the top ten hold about 2.2%. Source material: peripheral blood. These receptor sequences come from a woman aged 50 to 65 who had recovered from COVID-19. Each CDR3 is given with its conserved first and last residue. A D gene is named only where the DNA matches it firmly. Only part of the rows carry a size: once, few, many, or a class if the clone is expanded.

d_gene: TRBD2; j_gene: TRBJ2-5; v_gene: TRBV18; abundance: NA; CDR3aa: CASSPLAGVQETQYF; CDR3nt: TGTGCCAGCTCACCACTGGCGGGAGTCCAAGAGACCCAGTACTTC
d_gene: NA; j_gene: TRBJ2-7; v_gene: TRBV7-2; abundance: NA; CDR3aa: CASSNGWGLYEQYF; CDR3nt: TGTGCCAGCAGCAATGGCTGGGGCCTCTACGAGCAGTACTTC
d_gene: TRBD1; j_gene: TRBJ2-6; v_gene: TRBV2; abundance: NA; CDR3aa: CAGGQGAPGANVLTF; CDR3nt: TGTGCCGGAGGGCAGGGGGCGCCCGGGGCCAACGTCCTGACTTTC
d_gene: NA; j_gene: TRBJ2-7; v_gene: TRBV21-1; abundance: NA; CDR3aa: CARGRGRIHEQYF; CDR3nt: TGTGCCCGGGGCAGGGGAAGGATCCACGAGCAGTACTTC
d_gene: NA; j_gene: TRBJ1-5; v_gene: TRBV27; abundance: NA; CDR3aa: CASSPTGGSNQPQHF; CDR3nt: TGTGCCAGCAGTCCCACCGGGGGGAGCAATCAGCCCCAGCATTTT
d_gene: TRBD1; j_gene: TRBJ2-3; v_gene: TRBV29-1; abundance: NA; CDR3aa: CSGKQGTDTQYF; CDR3nt: TGCAGCGGGAAACAGGGGACAGATACGCAGTATTTT
d_gene: TRBD1; j_gene: TRBJ1-5; v_gene: TRBV2; abundance: NA; CDR3aa: CASSVIQGGQPQHF; CDR3nt: TGTGCCAGCAGTGTCATACAGGGGGGACAGCCCCAGCATTTT
d_gene: NA; j_gene: TRBJ1-1; v_gene: TRBV5-5; abundance: NA; CDR3aa: CASSFGAGTEAFF; CDR3nt: TGTGCCAGCAGCTTTGGAGCAGGGACTGAAGCTTTCTTT
d_gene: TRBD2; j_gene: TRBJ2-1; v_gene: TRBV7-8; abundance: NA; CDR3aa: CASSLQAGGALVEQFF; CDR3nt: TGTGCCAGCAGCTTACAGGCCGGGGGGGCTTTGGTTGAGCAGTTCTTC
d_gene: NA; j_gene: TRBJ1-2; v_gene: TRBV3-1/TRBV3-2; abundance: NA; CDR3aa: CASSQPGDYGYTF; CDR3nt: TGTGCCAGCAGCCAACCGGGGGACTATGGCTACACCTTC
d_gene: NA; j_gene: TRBJ2-7; v_gene: TRBV2; abundance: NA; CDR3aa: CASSVDKHSYEQYF; CDR3nt: TGTGCCAGCAGTGTGGACAAGCACTCCTACGAGCAGTACTTC
d_gene: NA; j_gene: TRBJ2-3; v_gene: TRBV25-1; abundance: NA; CDR3aa: CASSGGLSTDTQYF; CDR3nt: TGTGCCAGCAGTGGGGGGCTAAGCACAGATACGCAGTATTTT
d_gene: TRBD1; j_gene: TRBJ1-1; v_gene: TRBV28; abundance: few; CDR3aa: CAIDGSRDSPQKAFF; CDR3nt: TGTGCCATTGATGGGAGCAGGGACAGCCCACAAAAAGCTTTCTTT
d_gene: TRBD2; j_gene: TRBJ2-1; v_gene: TRBV5-1; abundance: NA; CDR3aa: CASSLVGAGGYNEQFF; CDR3nt: TGCGCCAGCAGCTTGGTAGGGGCGGGAGGATACAATGAGCAGTTCTTC
d_gene: NA; j_gene: TRBJ1-5; v_gene: TRBV29-1; abundance: NA; CDR3aa: CSVTASRDQPQHF; CDR3nt: TGCAGCGTTACCGCCAGCAGGGATCAGCCCCAGCATTTT
d_gene: TRBD1; j_gene: TRBJ1-1; v_gene: TRBV6-2/TRBV6-3; abundance: NA; CDR3aa: CASSPLRTGPTEAFF; CDR3nt: TGTGCCAGCAGTCCGCTTCGGACAGGGCCCACTGAAGCTTTCTTT
d_gene: NA; j_gene: TRBJ2-7; v_gene: TRBV6-5; abundance: NA; CDR3aa: CASRAQGTYEQYF; CDR3nt: TGTGCCAGCAGGGCCCAGGGCACCTACGAGCAGTACTTC
d_gene: TRBD2; j_gene: TRBJ2-1; v_gene: TRBV10-1; abundance: NA; CDR3aa: CASIWTSGTGNEQFF; CDR3nt: TGCGCCAGCATATGGACTAGCGGGACCGGTAATGAGCAGTTCTTC
d_gene: NA; j_gene: TRBJ1-2; v_gene: TRBV7-9; abundance: NA; CDR3aa: CASSLAGSFWNGYTF; CDR3nt: TGTGCCAGCAGCTTAGCGGGCAGTTTCTGGAATGGCTACACCTTC
d_gene: TRBD2; j_gene: TRBJ2-3; v_gene: TRBV19; abundance: NA; CDR3aa: CASSVAGGADTQYF; CDR3nt: TGTGCCAGTTCAGTAGCGGGAGGCGCAGATACGCAGTATTTT
d_gene: NA; j_gene: TRBJ1-2; v_gene: TRBV30; abundance: NA; CDR3aa: CAWTALGDLGYGYTF; CDR3nt: TGTGCCTGGACCGCTCTCGGGGATCTCGGCTATGGCTACACCTTC
d_gene: NA; j_gene: TRBJ2-3; v_gene: TRBV5-1; abundance: NA; CDR3aa: CASSLGWAPDTQYF; CDR3nt: TGCGCCAGCAGCCTGGGATGGGCCCCAGATACGCAGTATTTT
d_gene: TRBD1; j_gene: TRBJ2-1; v_gene: TRBV7-9; abundance: NA; CDR3aa: CASRSTGGVYNEQFF; CDR3nt: TGTGCCAGCAGGAGTACAGGGGGCGTCTACAATGAGCAGTTCTTC
d_gene: NA; j_gene: TRBJ2-3; v_gene: TRBV15; abundance: NA; CDR3aa: CATSMLHRTDTQYF; CDR3nt: TGTGCCACCAGCATGTTACACCGCACAGATACGCAGTATTTT
d_gene: NA; j_gene: TRBJ2-5; v_gene: TRBV5-8; abundance: NA; CDR3aa: CASSSPAVQETQYF; CDR3nt: TGTGCCAGCAGCTCCCCGGCGGTCCAAGAGACCCAGTACTTC